The 21 T cell receptor beta chains below were found in one sample sequenced in a study of CD8 T cells in ankylosing spondylitis. TCRdb used MiXCR to reprocess the 5' RACE reads, holding one entry per CDR3 protein. The sample has more than 100,000 distinct CDR3 sequences, about a sixth seen once. Findings and caveats of the study: A TCR beta motif made of several highly homologous variants seemed typical of ankylosing spondylitis blood.

Their cognate antigens are unknown. Sequencing used blood, either unsorted or a sorted T cell fraction (not recorded which). The receptors were gathered from a male donor with ankylosing spondylitis.

This clonotype was seen a handful of times. CDR3 sequence reads: CASSAVRDYEQYF. CDR3 bases: TGTGCCAGCAGCGCCGTCCGGGACTACGAGCAGTACTTC. The rearrangement uses TRBV9 and TRBJ2-7; D perhaps matches TRBD2 (5 bases). Germline V gene lookup returns CDR1 SGDLS and CDR2 YYNGEE. The CDR3 has 13 amino acids. V was cut by 3 bases and J by 3 bases, with 10 bases left in between.

This clonotype was seen only a few times. V is TRBV11-2 and J is TRBJ2-1; 8 positions agree with TRBD2. The CDR3 loop spans 15 amino acids. The ends lost 4 bases at V and 4 bases at J; junction bases unmatched: 6. Germline V gene lookup returns CDR1 SGHAT and CDR2 FQNNGV. CDR3 DNA sequence: TGTGCCAGCAGCTCCCGACTAGCGAATTACAATGAGCAGTTCTTC. Translating gives CASSSRLANYNEQFF.

The chain carries TRBV12-3 or TRBV12-4 and TRBJ2-3, with TRBD2 as a possible D gene (6 bases). There are 14 residues in the CDR3. With 6 bases removed from V and 2 bases from J, the gap between germline ends came to 12 bases. CDR3 loop: CASSRSGHTDTQYF. Here the CDR3 DNA reads TGTGCCAGCAGCCGGAGCGGGCACACAGATACGCAGTATTTT.

This chain joins TRBV14 and TRBJ1-1; unclear D gene. The CDR3 sequence is 12 residues long. Trimming removed 1 base from V and 8 bases from J, with 8 bases in between. The V gene's germline CDR1 is SGHDN and CDR2 FVKESK. The CDR3 loop reads CASSQVVREAFF. The DNA for the CDR3 is TGTGCCAGCAGCCAAGTGGTGCGGGAAGCTTTCTTT.

This clonotype was counted at least ten times. J is TRBJ2-1 and V is TRBV7-9; 14 bases match TRBD2. Germline loops: CDR1 SEHNR, CDR2 FQNEAQ (reference sequence). Unmatched junction bases numbered 6, after V lost 7 bases and J lost 13 bases. The CDR3 has 13 residues. The CDR3 is CASKPTSGRGQFF. The CDR3, as DNA: TGTGCCAGCAAACCGACTAGCGGGAGGGGTCAGTTCTTC.

This rearrangement joins TRBV5-6 to TRBJ2-6; D is uncertain. Trimming removed 4 bases at V and 8 bases at J, with 16 bases between. This CDR3 region has 15 residues. CDR1 and CDR2 from the germline V gene are SGHDT and YYEEEE. The CDR3 spells CASSLSPTLTNVLTF. As DNA, the CDR3 is TGTGCCAGCAGCCTGTCTCCCACCTTGACCAACGTCCTGACTTTC.

Ten or more counts support this clonotype. V is TRBV7-9 and J is TRBJ2-3; unclear D gene. Trimming removed 5 bases from V and 6 bases from J, with 18 bases in between. CDR1 and CDR2 (germline): SEHNR, FQNEAQ (reference sequence). The CDR3 spans 15 residues. CDR3 amino acids: CASSAGWGRGDTQYF. The CDR3 DNA is TGTGCCAGCAGCGCCGGGTGGGGAAGAGGTGATACGCAGTATTTT.

This clonotype was counted at least ten times. The chain carries TRBV29-1 and TRBJ2-1; tentative D call: TRBD2 (6 bases). This CDR3 contains 13 residues. Looked up from germline, CDR1 is SQVTM and CDR2 is ANQGSEA. The V end was cut by 6 bases, the J end by 2 bases, with 11 bases between. CDR3 DNA: TGCAGCGTCGTAGGAGGGCCCTACAATGAGCAGTTCTTC. Encoded protein: CSVVGGPYNEQFF.

This chain links TRBV12-3 or TRBV12-4 with TRBJ1-2, with 9 bases fitting TRBD1. CDR3 length: 13 amino acids. J gave up 8 bases and V 6 bases, and 7 bases lay outside the gene matches. DNA for the CDR3: TGTGCCAGCAGACGAGGGACAGGGTTGGGCTACACCTTC. Amino acids: CASRRGTGLGYTF.

The chain uses TRBV6-5 and TRBJ2-5; D gene unclear. The V gene lost 11 bases and the J gene lost 5 bases, with 15 bases spanning the gap. Germline CDR1 reads MNHEY; CDR2 reads SVGAGI. The CDR3 is made up of 12 amino acids. The CDR3 region is CAAHGAGETQYF. DNA of the CDR3: TGTGCCGCTCACGGAGCCGGGGAGACCCAGTACTTC.

This clonotype occurred a few times. The V gene is TRBV20-1, the J gene TRBJ2-7; 7 bases are a match to TRBD2. The V gene's germline CDR1 is DFQATT and CDR2 SNEGSKA (reference sequence). V trimming: 1 base; J trimming: 2 bases; junction bases outside the gene matches: 11. CDR3 length: 16 amino acids. The CDR3 DNA sequence: TGCAGTGCTAGAGTAGACGGAGCGGGACCGACCTACGAGCAGTACTTC. The encoded protein is CSARVDGAGPTYEQYF.

The chain couples TRBV28 to TRBJ2-1; D is possibly TRBD1 (5 bases). The CDR3 has 14 amino acids. CDR1 and CDR2 (germline): MDHEN, SYDVKM. V lost 3 bases and J 5 bases, leaving 11 bases between the germline ends. The CDR3 protein is CASSFFQGNNEQFF. CDR3 nucleotide sequence: TGTGCCAGCAGTTTTTTTCAGGGAAACAATGAGCAGTTCTTC.

The rearrangement links TRBV9 to TRBJ2-7; 7 bases match TRBD2. The CDR3 extends over 15 amino acids. Germline values: CDR1 SGDLS, CDR2 YYNGEE. V lost 0 bases to trimming and J lost 2 bases; unmatched junction nucleotides: 5. The CDR3 region is CASSVGASGAYEQYF. CDR3 nucleotides: TGTGCCAGCAGCGTAGGTGCTAGCGGCGCCTACGAGCAGTACTTC.

In this sample, this clonotype turned up many times. V usage is TRBV25-1 and J usage is TRBJ2-1; no reliable D call. V was trimmed by 6 bases and J by 3 bases, leaving 15 bases between them. CDR3 length: 15 residues. Germline V gene sequence: CDR1 MGHDK, CDR2 SYGVNS. The CDR3 protein is CASRPVTGIYNEQFF. DNA of the CDR3: TGTGCCAGCAGACCCGTGACTGGAATCTACAATGAGCAGTTCTTC.

This clonotype was recorded a few times. The CDR3 coding sequence is TGTGCCACCAGTGGTACACTGGGGAATGAGCAGTTCTTC. It translates to CATSGTLGNEQFF. The chain employs TRBV24-1 and TRBJ2-1; no clear D gene. The CDR3 is 13 amino acids. Between the trimmed V and J ends, which lost 5 bases and 7 bases, there was a span of 11 bases. Germline values: CDR1 KGHDR, CDR2 SFDVKD.

The chain couples TRBV5-5 to TRBJ1-1; D remains ambiguous. The germline V gene encodes CDR1 SGHKS and CDR2 YYEKEE (reference sequence). The CDR3 contains 13 residues. V was shortened by 4 bases and J by 2 bases, with 9 bases between the two germline ends. DNA of the CDR3: TGTGCCAGCAGCACCGGGATTAACACTGAAGCTTTCTTT. It specifies CASSTGINTEAFF.

This clonotype was observed many times. This sequence joins TRBV7-9 and TRBJ2-1; weak D call: TRBD1 (6 bases). Germline values: CDR1 SEHNR, CDR2 FQNEAQ (reference sequence). This CDR3 region has 15 residues. V lost 7 bases to trimming and J lost 0 bases, with 13 bases between them. The CDR3: CASTQQGSSYNEQFF. The CDR3 DNA sequence: TGTGCCAGCACCCAACAGGGTAGCTCCTACAATGAGCAGTTCTTC.

The rearrangement uses TRBV7-9 and TRBJ2-7, with no clear D. Trimming removed 4 bases from V and 2 bases from J, with 12 bases in between. Germline values: CDR1 SEHNR, CDR2 FQNEAQ (reference sequence). This CDR3 comprises 14 residues. CDR3: CASSSPTLAYEQYF. The CDR3 DNA sequence: TGTGCCAGCAGCTCCCCGACGCTAGCCTACGAGCAGTACTTC.

The rearrangement links TRBV7-3 to TRBJ2-3, with D possibly TRBD2 on 5 matching bases. Germline values: CDR1 SGHTA, CDR2 FQGTGA. V lost 3 bases and J 0 bases, leaving 7 bases between the germline ends. This CDR3 comprises 14 residues. CDR3 protein: CASSFGVSTDTQYF. For the CDR3, the DNA is TGTGCCAGCAGCTTCGGGGTTAGCACAGATACGCAGTATTTT.

This chain links TRBV20-1 with TRBJ2-7; D might be TRBD2 (5 bases). Trimming took 0 bases from V and 0 from J, leaving 9 bases between them. This CDR3 comprises 14 residues. Looked up from germline, CDR1 is DFQATT and CDR2 is SNEGSKA (reference sequence). The CDR3: CSARDGGPSYEQYF. Here the CDR3 DNA reads TGCAGTGCTAGAGATGGCGGGCCCTCCTACGAGCAGTACTTC.

A few counts support this clonotype. CDR3 in DNA: TGTGCCAGCAGGAGTTGGGCGGGGAGTGTGAACATTCAGTACTTC. Protein: CASRSWAGSVNIQYF. The chain has TRBV28 and TRBJ2-4; D is perhaps TRBD2 (6 bases). Germline V gene lookup returns CDR1 MDHEN and CDR2 SYDVKM. This CDR3 comprises 15 residues. With 6 bases removed from V and 7 bases from J, the gap between germline ends came to 19 bases.